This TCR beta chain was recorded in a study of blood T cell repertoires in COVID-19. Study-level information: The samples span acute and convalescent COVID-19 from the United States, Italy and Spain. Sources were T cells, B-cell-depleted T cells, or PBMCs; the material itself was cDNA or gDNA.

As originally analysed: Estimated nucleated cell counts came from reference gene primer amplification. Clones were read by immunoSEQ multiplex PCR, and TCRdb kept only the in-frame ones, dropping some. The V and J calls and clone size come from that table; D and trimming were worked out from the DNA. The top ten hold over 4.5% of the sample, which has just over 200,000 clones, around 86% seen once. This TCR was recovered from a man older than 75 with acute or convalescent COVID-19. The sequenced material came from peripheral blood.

The CDR3 sequence: CASSQATSGGNTDTQYF. The CDR3 region has the DNA TGTGCCAGCAGCCAGGCGACTAGCGGGGGGAACACAGATACGCAGTATTTT. V gene TRBV3-1 (or the pseudogene TRBV3-2) combines with J gene TRBJ2-3, with 13 nucleotides matching TRBD2. The CDR3 covers 17 residues. Per germline, CDR1 LGHDT and CDR2 YNNKEL (reference sequence). V lost 3 bases and J lost 2; bases outside the gene matches: 5.